The T cell receptor beta chain described here comes from a study of CD8 T cells in ankylosing spondylitis (dated by TCRdb to about 2017). Regarding the complete study: To find TCR variants linked to disease, the study profiled T cell receptor beta repertoires in ankylosing spondylitis patients and healthy donors. Peripheral blood was sampled, and synovial fluid was additionally collected from ankylosing spondylitis patients. The full study cohort comprised around 23 ankylosing spondylitis patients and some 110 healthy donors.

The germline V gene gives CDR1 as SGHTA and CDR2 as FQGNSA. V was cut back by 1 base and J by 5 bases, leaving a gap of 13 bases between them. The CDR3 measures 15 amino acids from cysteine to phenylalanine. The retained sequence is limited to the CDR3, 45 bases, with the frame set at the first base. This sample was sequenced with an Illumina HiSeq 2500. Quantitative 5'-RACE with molecular barcodes was used to prepare TCR beta libraries. Turning to the authors' computational methods: Disease-linked TCR variants were identified with a new computational method built on a probabilistic model of VDJ rearrangement. TCRdb handled the public reads itself, with Q25 trimming in fastp and clone calling in MiXCR, and kept productive beta chains. CDR3 protein sequences are deduplicated, and each keeps its most common genes and DNA. TCRdb's processing, not the authors', yielded these V and J calls. The sample table contains 150,000 to 200,000 distinct CDR3 sequences; only one count was recorded for 11% of them. Clones ranked in the top ten supply just under 30% of the sample.

A word on this clonotype: This clone's antigen is unknown. There are no base qualities to consult, and no much larger clone falls within one base.

Results the study describes overall, beyond this receptor: A TCR beta motif of several highly homologous amino acid variants appeared characteristic of blood from ankylosing spondylitis patients. The disease-linked clones were reported to be significantly enriched in matched synovial fluid samples from ankylosing spondylitis patients. The disease-linked clones showed a CD8+ phenotype and occurred at relatively low frequencies in peripheral blood. Some motif variants had previously been reported in the synovial fluid and blood of reactive arthritis patients, which suggests shared mechanisms of disease initiation.

Sequencing input: blood, either unsorted or a sorted T cell fraction (not recorded which). Here the chain combines TRBV7-2 and TRBJ2-3; the D gene is perhaps TRBD2, from 6 matching bases. The clonotype comes from a male donor with ankylosing spondylitis or in good health (not recorded which). In nucleotides, the sequence is TGTGCCAGCAGCTTAGAGCGAGGGGACTTAGATACGCAGTATTTT. The translation is CASSLERGDLDTQYF.